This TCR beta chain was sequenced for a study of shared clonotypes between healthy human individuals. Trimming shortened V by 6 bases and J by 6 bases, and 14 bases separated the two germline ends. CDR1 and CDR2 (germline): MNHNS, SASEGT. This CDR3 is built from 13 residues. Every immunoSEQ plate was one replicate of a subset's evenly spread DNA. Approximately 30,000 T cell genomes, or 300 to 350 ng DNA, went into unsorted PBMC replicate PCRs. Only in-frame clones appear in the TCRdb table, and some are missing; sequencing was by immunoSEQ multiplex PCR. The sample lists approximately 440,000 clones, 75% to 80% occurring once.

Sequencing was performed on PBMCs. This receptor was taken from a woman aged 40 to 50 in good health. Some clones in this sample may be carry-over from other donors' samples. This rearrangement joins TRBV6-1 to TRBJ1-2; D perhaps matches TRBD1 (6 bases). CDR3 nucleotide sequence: TGTGCCAGCAGGGAGGCAGGGGTTCATGGCTACACCTTC. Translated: CASREAGVHGYTF.